What follows describes a single T cell receptor (beta chain). It lacks a known antigen. The input lacks base qualities; no much larger clone sits a single base away. The data are from a study of yellow fever vaccine responses in identical twins (dated by TCRdb to 2016 to 2019). Context from the whole study: In identical twins, the study followed T cell clones that responded to the vaccine with precision. The paper's findings and limits, for the study overall: The authors reported that the T cell response to vaccination in identical twins appeared partly convergent and partly personalized.

The method behind the library was RT-PCR. TCRdb lists the instrument as Illumina HiSeq 2500. Clones were called with MiXCR by TCRdb after fastp trimmed the public reads at Q25, and only in-frame beta chains were retained. Each entry merges the rows of one CDR3 protein and shows their most common DNA and genes. Present in this sample are a few thousand distinct CDR3 sequences, roughly 76% of which were seen just once. The ten biggest clones cover approximately 12% of the sample. The sequence derives from a woman aged 18-30 years who received the yellow fever vaccine. Donor details come from another sample of the same person, matched by shared clones. The sequencing used T cells from blood (PBMCs), unsorted or a sorted subset (not recorded which), collected before or after yellow fever vaccination (not recorded which).

The DNA is as follows: TGCAGCGTTGTCGCAGCCAAAAACATTCAGTACTTC. It is translated as CSVVAAKNIQYF. The chain is assembled from TRBV29-1 and TRBJ2-4; the D gene cannot be named for sure. The germline V gene sets CDR1 to SQVTM and CDR2 to ANQGSEA. The germline ends are 4 bases apart after V is trimmed by 4 bases and J by 0 bases. The CDR3 goes from the cysteine to the phenylalanine over 12 residues. Left in the record is the CDR3 DNA by itself, 36 bases read in frame from the first base. The CDR3 plus the reference TRBV29-1 and TRBJ2-4 genes for the other parts give the full variable domain: SAVISQKPSRDICQRGTSLTIQCQVDSQVTMMFWYRQQPGQSLTLIATANQGSEATYESGFVIDKFPISRPNLTFSTLTVSNMSPEDSSIYLCSVVAAKNIQYFGAGTRLSVL.